This T cell receptor (beta chain) was recovered during a study of cytomegalovirus exposure and HLA in healthy donors. Whole-study findings and limits: The study labeled more than 150 TCR beta chains cytomegalovirus-associated. With high specificity and sensitivity, the classifier reportedly diagnosed cytomegalovirus status.

Concerning this clone itself: The target antigen is unknown.

The length of the CDR3 is 18 residues. V lost 0 bases to trimming and J lost 2 bases; unmatched junction nucleotides: 10. Germline loops: CDR1 SEHNR, CDR2 FQNEAQ (reference sequence). The PCR was carried out with 60 Vbeta primers and 13 Jbeta primers. Here immunoSEQ multiplex PCR was the method, and the copy in TCRdb shows in-frame clones only, minus some. The sample consists of hundreds of thousands of clones, approximately 79% of them appearing once. This receptor was identified in a girl aged 2 to 10 in good health and CMV-seronegative. Material for sequencing was PBMCs. The chain is built from TRBV7-9 and TRBJ2-1; 7 bases agree with TRBD2. The CDR3 region is CASSLAPPMAGAYNEQFF. CDR3 coding DNA: TGTGCCAGCAGCTTAGCGCCCCCTATGGCGGGGGCCTACAATGAGCAGTTCTTC.